This T cell receptor (beta chain) was profiled in a study of T cell changes during pregnancy in multiple sclerosis. Clones were read by immunoSEQ multiplex PCR, and TCRdb kept only the in-frame ones, dropping some. The data show about 27,000 clones, approximately 89% seen once. V gave up 6 bases and J gave up 5 bases, with 13 bases separating them. Germline V gene lookup returns CDR1 MNHEY and CDR2 SVGAGI. The CDR3 loop spans 13 amino acids. The chain is built from TRBV6-5 and TRBJ2-5, with D possibly TRBD2 on 5 matching bases. The sequence came from a female donor with multiple sclerosis, enrolled in a pregnancy study. The sequencing here drew on CD8+ T cells from peripheral blood mononuclear cells, taken in the second trimester of pregnancy. The CDR3 nucleotides are TGTGCCAGCAGGTGGATTGGCGGGGAGACCCAGTACTTC. Protein product: CASRWIGGETQYF.